In this sample, the clone carrying this TCR beta chain turned up many times. Its cognate antigen is unknown. This sample is drawn from a study of metastatic and nonmetastatic thyroid tumors. Overall study: Peripheral blood and tumor or nodule samples from malignant and benign thyroid patients were compared.

Not a single patient had been given any form of treatment at any point before undergoing thyroid surgery. The CDR3 consists of 14 residues. Germline V gene sequence: CDR1 SEHNR, CDR2 FQNEAQ (reference sequence). V was trimmed by 3 bases and J by 5 bases, leaving 14 bases between them. General observations from the study: According to reports, the diversity of TCR beta was significantly higher in malignant thyroid tumors than in benign nodules, and this held in both blood and tumor samples.

In the original processing: A classifier for distant metastasis in papillary thyroid cancer was constructed using CDR3 differences observed across clinicopathological groups. TCRdb reanalyzed the PCR reads with MiXCR. For this entry, the V and J calls and clone size follow TCRdb and not the study's own pipeline. The sample lists over 15,000 clones, 30% to 35% occurring once. Sequencing was carried out using tumor tissue. This sequence originates from a female donor with papillary thyroid cancer or a benign thyroid nodule (not recorded which). Some clones in this sample may be carry-over from other donors' samples. The J gene is TRBJ2-7, the V gene TRBV7-9, with D tentatively TRBD1 (6 bases). CDR3 DNA: TGTGCCAGCAGCTTTGGGGGCGGTGGCGACGAGCAGTACTTC. Its translation: CASSFGGGGDEQYF.